These 23 T cell receptor beta chains were all obtained from the same sample, sequenced in a study of cytotoxic CD8 clonotypes in ibrutinib-treated CLL. The repertoire was sequenced with immunoSEQ multiplex PCR; TCRdb's copy has only in-frame clones and lacks some. The sample records roughly 150,000 clones, approximately 84% being singletons. The sample in question was PBMCs, obtained after 24 months of ibrutinib treatment. The receptor set was obtained from a human donor with chronic lymphocytic leukemia.

V and J are TRBV18 and TRBJ2-7, with D maybe TRBD1 (5 bases). Germline CDR1 is KGHSH and CDR2 is LQKENI. The CDR3 length is 14 residues. Trimming left V 0 bases short and J 5 bases short, with 11 bases between. CDR3 in DNA: TGTGCCAGCTCACCACCAAAACAGGTCCACGAGCAGTACTTC. Encoded protein: CASSPPKQVHEQYF.

The rearrangement links TRBV5-5 to TRBJ1-1; 8 bases fit TRBD1. Germline CDR1 is SGHKS and CDR2 is YYEKEE (reference sequence). This CDR3 region has 14 residues. The V gene end was trimmed by 4 bases and the J gene end by 3 bases; junction bases not matched to a gene: 5. CDR3 protein: CASSQGAFYTEAFF. In nucleotides, the CDR3 is TGTGCCAGCAGCCAGGGGGCTTTTTACACTGAAGCTTTCTTT.

This sequence joins TRBV9 and TRBJ1-5; TRBD1 is a possible D gene (5 bases). Trimming cost V 4 bases and J 1 base, with 6 bases left between them. Germline lookup yields CDR1 SGDLS and CDR2 YYNGEE. The CDR3 consists of 13 residues. CDR3 DNA: TGTGCCAGCAGCTGGGGGAGCAATCAGCCCCAGCATTTT. Amino acids: CASSWGSNQPQHF.

This clone occurred once. CDR3 protein: CASSPSGTGNTIYF. CDR3 in DNA: TGTGCCAGCAGTCCCTCTGGAACTGGAAACACCATATATTTT. The genes are TRBV27 and TRBJ1-3; D is undetermined. V shed 5 bases and J shed 2 bases, with 10 bases lying between them. CDR3 size: 14 residues. From germline, CDR1 is MNHEY and CDR2 SMNVEV (reference sequence).

V usage is TRBV7-2 and J usage is TRBJ1-2, with 7 bases identical to TRBD1. This CDR3 has 15 amino acids. V trimming: 4 bases; J trimming: 4 bases; junction bases outside the gene matches: 9. CDR1 and CDR2 from the germline V gene are SGHTA and FQGNSA. CDR3 protein: CASSSSGQILYGYTF. The CDR3 DNA is TGTGCCAGCAGCTCCTCGGGACAGATCCTCTATGGCTACACCTTC.

The chain is built from TRBV5-1 and TRBJ2-1; 8 bases match TRBD2. Germline V gene lookup returns CDR1 SGHRS and CDR2 YFSETQ. V was pared by 1 base and J by 8 bases, with 5 bases of the junction left unmatched. CDR3 length: 14 residues. The CDR3 reads CASSLRAGVDEQFF. The CDR3 coding sequence is TGCGCCAGCAGCTTGAGAGCGGGAGTGGATGAGCAGTTCTTC.

The gene calls are TRBV5-1 and TRBJ2-7, with 7 nucleotides matching TRBD1. CDR1 SGHRS and CDR2 YFSETQ come from the germline V gene. The CDR3 has 14 amino acids. J gave up 2 bases and V 3 bases, and 5 bases lay outside the gene matches. The CDR3 region is CASSSLTGTYEQYF. The CDR3 nucleotides are TGCGCCAGCAGCTCCTTGACAGGGACCTACGAGCAGTACTTC.

J is TRBJ1-1 and V is TRBV11-3; maybe TRBD1 (5 bases). The CDR3 loop spans 15 amino acids. V was clipped by 5 bases and J by 1 base, with 14 bases between them. Germline V gene data show CDR1 as SGHNT and CDR2 as YENEEA. CDR3 amino acids: CASSRGGAGNTEAFF. The CDR3 coding sequence is TGTGCCAGCAGCCGGGGAGGGGCGGGGAACACTGAAGCTTTCTTT. The variable domain in full, with the rest retrieved from reference TRBV11-3 and TRBJ1-1, is EAGVVQSPRYKIIEKKQPVAFWCNPISGHNTLYWYLQNLGQGPELLIRYENEEAVDDSQLPKDRFSAERLKGVDSTLKIQPAELGDSAVYLCASSRGGAGNTEAFFGQGTRLTVV.

This clone showed up just a few times. V usage is TRBV6-5 and J usage is TRBJ1-5; a possible D gene is TRBD1 (5 bases). The CDR3 sequence is 13 residues long. Trimming left V 6 bases short and J 6 bases short, with 12 bases between. The germline CDR1 and CDR2 sequences are MNHEY and SVGAGI. In DNA form, the CDR3 reads TGTGCCAGCAGCGGACATTCTCGTCAGCCCCAGCATTTT. Translating it yields CASSGHSRQPQHF.

The V gene is TRBV6-4, the J gene TRBJ2-2; 12 nucleotides match TRBD2. Trimming removed 4 bases from V and 6 bases from J; junction bases left unmatched: 0. CDR1 MRHNA and CDR2 SNTAGT come from the germline V gene. The CDR3 has 14 residues. Here the CDR3 reads CASSGLAGAGELFF. The CDR3 DNA follows: TGTGCCAGCAGTGGACTAGCGGGAGCCGGGGAGCTGTTTTTT.

The rearrangement joins TRBV15 to TRBJ1-2, with TRBD1 as a possible D gene (5 bases). The V gene's germline CDR1 is LNHNV and CDR2 YYDKDF (reference sequence). The CDR3 is made up of 12 amino acids. Between the trimmed V and J ends, which lost 8 bases and 4 bases, there was a span of 11 bases. CDR3 bases: TGTGCCACCTTCAGGGAGAGCTATGGCTACACCTTC. This codes for CATFRESYGYTF.

V gene TRBV28 combines with J gene TRBJ2-5; no clear D. This CDR3 contains 14 residues. The germline V gene encodes CDR1 MDHEN and CDR2 SYDVKM. V was cut by 5 bases and J by 5 bases, with 15 bases left in between. The CDR3, as DNA: TGTGCCAGCAGTCCCGGGCCTAGGTTTGAGACCCAGTACTTC. This translates into CASSPGPRFETQYF.

This clone was counted only a few times. Other DNA sequences within the sample encode an identical CDR3. V gene TRBV7-9 combines with J gene TRBJ1-5; the match to TRBD1 covers 8 bases. Looked up from germline, CDR1 is SEHNR and CDR2 is FQNEAQ (reference sequence). Unmatched junction bases numbered 1, after V lost 2 bases and J lost 4 bases. The CDR3 consists of 14 residues. As DNA, the CDR3 is TGTGCCAGCAGCTTAACAGGGGGGAATCAGCCCCAGCATTTT. Amino acids: CASSLTGGNQPQHF.

The chain has TRBV11-2 and TRBJ1-4, with a tentative D call TRBD1 (5 bases). CDR1 and CDR2 from the germline V gene are SGHAT and FQNNGV. The CDR3 has 17 residues. V dropped 0 bases and J dropped 7 bases, with 18 bases sitting between them. CDR3 sequence (DNA): TGTGCCAGCAGCTTAGAATTTAGACAGACGCTGCGTGAAAAACTGTTTTTT. It codes for CASSLEFRQTLREKLFF.

The J gene is TRBJ1-1, the V gene TRBV18; D not resolved. This CDR3 has 14 residues. V lost 5 bases and J 4 bases, leaving 14 bases between the germline ends. Germline CDR1 KGHSH, CDR2 LQKENI. Written as DNA, the CDR3 is TGTGCCAGCTCATTTGACGGACTAGGCACTGAAGCTTTCTTT. This gives the protein CASSFDGLGTEAFF.

The rearrangement uses TRBV28 and TRBJ1-6; D is unresolved. V was cut by 3 bases and J by 5 bases, with 8 bases left in between. CDR3 length equals 14 residues. Germline V gene sequence: CDR1 MDHEN, CDR2 SYDVKM. CDR3 sequence: CASSFIADNSPLHF. CDR3 sequence (DNA): TGTGCCAGCAGTTTCATAGCTGATAATTCACCCCTCCACTTT.

This CDR3 is CARRAGGGEGQEQYF. The CDR3 DNA reads TGTGCCAGAAGGGCGGGAGGCGGGGAGGGCCAGGAGCAGTACTTC. This chain links TRBV21-1 with TRBJ2-7; TRBD2 was called by the table and not checked on the DNA. TRBV21-1 is a documented pseudogene. The CDR3 contains 15 residues.

The chain combines TRBV30 with TRBJ1-2, with D possibly TRBD1 on 6 matching bases. The CDR3 contains 16 residues. Looked up from germline, CDR1 is GTSNPN and CDR2 is SVGIG (reference sequence). V shed 0 bases and J shed 1 base, with 15 bases lying between them. The CDR3 protein is CAWSVGGGGHNYGYTF. DNA of the CDR3: TGTGCCTGGAGTGTAGGGGGTGGTGGGCATAACTATGGCTACACCTTC. The full variable domain, completed using reference TRBV30 and TRBJ1-2, is SQTIHQWPATLVQPVGSPLSLECTVEGTSNPNLYWYRQAAGRGLQLLFYSVGIGQISSEVPQNLSASRPQDRQFILSSKKLLLSDSGFYLCAWSVGGGGHNYGYTFGSGTRLTVV.

The chain links TRBV19 to TRBJ2-7, with TRBD2 identical over 11 bases. V gave up 4 bases and J gave up 6 bases; unmatched junction bases: 14. CDR1 LNHDA and CDR2 SQIVND come from the germline V gene (reference sequence). The CDR3 is 17 residues long. The DNA of the CDR3 is TGTGCCAGTAGTACCCCTCCGACTAGCGGGACCGGAGGCGAGCAGTACTTC. Protein product: CASSTPPTSGTGGEQYF.

About this clone: One end of the junction varies from germline; a read error may be responsible. The genes are TRBV5-1 and TRBJ2-7; 7 nucleotides line up with TRBD2. The CDR3 loop spans 11 amino acids. Germline loops: CDR1 SGHRS, CDR2 YFSETQ. The CDR3 loop reads CASSFGLAVFF. Written as DNA, the CDR3 is TGCGCCAGCAGCTTTGGCCTAGCGGTTTTCTTC.

The V call is TRBV18, the J call TRBJ1-6; no clear D. Deletions cut 3 bases from V and 3 bases from J, with 12 bases between. Germline V gives CDR1 KGHSH, CDR2 LQKENI. This CDR3 has 16 amino acids. CDR3 residues: CASSPPGASYNSPLHF. In DNA, the CDR3 is TGTGCCAGCTCACCCCCAGGAGCGAGCTATAATTCACCCCTCCACTTT.

The DNA for the CDR3 is TGTGCCAGCAGCACTAATACAGGCCGCGAGCAGTACTTC. Translated, it gives CASSTNTGREQYF. The chain is built from TRBV6-6 and TRBJ2-7; D is perhaps TRBD1 (5 bases). Germline V CDR1 and CDR2: MNHNY, SVGAGI (reference sequence). This CDR3 contains 13 residues. Between the trimmed V and J ends, which lost 6 bases and 6 bases, there was a span of 15 bases.

The chain links TRBV30 to TRBJ1-6; D is possibly TRBD1 (5 bases). The CDR3 totals 14 residues. Trimming removed 7 bases from V and 5 bases from J, with 15 bases in between. In germline, CDR1 is GTSNPN, CDR2 SVGIG (reference sequence). CDR3 in DNA: TGTGCCTTAACCCGGGACCTTAATAATTCACCCCTCCACTTT. As protein: CALTRDLNNSPLHF. The full variable domain, with the rest looked up from reference TRBV30 and TRBJ1-6, is SQTIHQWPATLVQPVGSPLSLECTVEGTSNPNLYWYRQAAGRGLQLLFYSVGIGQISSEVPQNLSASRPQDRQFILSSKKLLLSDSGFYLCALTRDLNNSPLHFGNGTRLTVT.